This TCR beta chain comes out of a study of cytomegalovirus exposure and HLA in healthy donors. Germline CDR1 SGHVS, CDR2 FQNEAQ. This CDR3 is built from 14 residues. The ends were cut back, 5 bases at V and 1 base at J, with 11 bases in the middle. Note on this clone: Its matching antigen is unknown.

Whole-study results and caveats: Looking again later, the authors saw that most CMV-associated TCR beta chains seemed HLA-restricted. Cytomegalovirus-associated status was assigned to 164 TCR beta chains.

The PCR contained 60 Vbeta and 13 Jbeta primers. Clones were sequenced by immunoSEQ multiplex PCR, and TCRdb holds only the in-frame ones, with some missing. The listing records under 200,000 clones. This clonotype originated in a man younger than 45 in good health and CMV-seronegative. Sequencing input: PBMCs. The genes are TRBV7-8 and TRBJ1-1, with D tentatively TRBD1 (5 bases). The CDR3 nucleotides read TGTGCCAGCAGCCCATCACAGGCGAACACTGAAGCTTTCTTT. Translated: CASSPSQANTEAFF.